A single sample is the source of the 12 T cell receptor beta chains below, sequenced in a study of T-cell reconstitution after alpha-beta-depleted transplantation in children. Preparation of the TCRbeta library involved a method that used unique molecular identifiers. TCRdb fed the PCR reads into MiXCR, producing one record per CDR3 protein. The repertoire holds 400,000 to 550,000 distinct CDR3 sequences, with 8% to 11% as singletons. Sequenced material: PBMCs, taken before TCRalphabeta/CD19-depleted stem cell transplant. These receptors were obtained from a child younger than 10 with inherited bone marrow failure, due to receive a stem cell transplant.

This clonotype has only a few counts. The chain recombines TRBV2 with TRBJ2-1; D is unresolved. Germline values: CDR1 SNHLY, CDR2 FYNNEI. V lost 4 bases and J 10 bases, leaving 17 bases between the germline ends. The CDR3 totals 14 residues. The CDR3 DNA follows: TGTGCCAGCAGTGCTGAAGCGCACTCAGAGGAGCAGTTCTTC. This codes for CASSAEAHSEEQFF.

Many counts were recorded for this clonotype. The chain recombines TRBV6-1 with TRBJ2-2; D remains unclear. Trimming stripped 3 bases from V and 2 bases from J, with 10 bases between. The CDR3 has 15 residues. CDR1 MNHNS and CDR2 SASEGT come from the germline V gene. The DNA of the CDR3 is TGTGCCAGCAGTGAGACCGGAACCAACACCGGGGAGCTGTTTTTT. Residues: CASSETGTNTGELFF.

This clonotype was seen at least ten times. The chain combines TRBV7-9 with TRBJ1-6; D is unresolved. The CDR3 is made up of 17 amino acids. Germline CDR1 is SEHNR and CDR2 is FQNEAQ (reference sequence). V shed 4 bases and J shed 0 bases, with 13 bases lying between them. The CDR3 here is CASSSAGGASYNSPLHF. In DNA form, the CDR3 reads TGTGCCAGCAGCTCCGCGGGCGGCGCCTCCTATAATTCACCCCTCCACTTT.

This clonotype was seen at least ten times. The V gene is TRBV6-5, the J gene TRBJ2-5; D is ambiguous. The CDR3 is 15 amino acids. Germline V gives CDR1 MNHEY, CDR2 SVGAGI. V was shortened by 0 bases and J by 5 bases, with 13 bases between the two germline ends. The CDR3 nucleotides are TGTGCCAGCAGTTACTCGGCAGGATCGTATGAGACCCAGTACTTC. This sequence encodes CASSYSAGSYETQYF.

This clonotype was seen only a few times. The V and J genes are TRBV6-5 and TRBJ1-4; no definite D call. Trimming removed 0 bases from V and 5 bases from J, with 10 bases in between. Germline-derived CDR1 and CDR2 are MNHEY and SVGAGI. The length of the CDR3 is 15 residues. The CDR3 DNA is TGTGCCAGCAGTTACTCGCAGGAAACGAATGAAAAACTGTTTTTT. Translating it yields CASSYSQETNEKLFF.

The chain joins TRBV4-3 to TRBJ2-3; 13 bases align to TRBD2. From germline, CDR1 is LGHNA and CDR2 YSLEER. V shed 4 bases, J shed 5 bases, and the junction held 6 bases outside the gene matches. The CDR3 is made up of 16 amino acids. CDR3 in DNA: TGCGCCAGCAGCCCTGGACTAGCGGGAGCCAGAGATACGCAGTATTTT. This gives the protein CASSPGLAGARDTQYF.

The chain carries TRBV6-5 and TRBJ2-2, with D tentatively TRBD1 (8 bases). Trimming removed 2 bases at V and 4 bases at J, with 14 bases between. This CDR3 contains 16 residues. Germline CDR1 MNHEY, CDR2 SVGAGI. The DNA for the CDR3 is TGTGCCAGCAGTTACGCAGCGGGGACAGGCACCGGGGAGCTGTTTTTT. This translates into CASSYAAGTGTGELFF.

This chain links TRBV11-2 with TRBJ2-1, with a possible D match to TRBD2 (5 bases). V lost 1 base to trimming and J lost 5 bases, with 9 bases between them. This CDR3 contains 14 residues. CDR1 is SGHAT, CDR2 FQNNGV, per germline. Written as DNA, the CDR3 is TGTGCCAGCAGCTTAGCTGCGGGCCACAATGAGCAGTTCTTC. This gives the protein CASSLAAGHNEQFF.

The table lists this clonotype with many counts. This chain joins TRBV24-1 and TRBJ1-5, with D unclear. With 2 bases removed from V and 4 bases from J, the gap between germline ends came to 8 bases. The CDR3 extends over 14 amino acids. The V gene's germline CDR1 is KGHDR and CDR2 SFDVKD. This CDR3 reads CATSDWSANQPQHF. The CDR3 DNA follows: TGTGCCACCAGTGATTGGTCAGCTAATCAGCCCCAGCATTTT.

Many counts were recorded for this clonotype. This chain uses TRBV7-9 with TRBJ2-3, with D hard to call. The CDR3 has 16 amino acids. Trimming shortened V by 8 bases and J by 0 bases, and 18 bases separated the two germline ends. Germline V gene lookup returns CDR1 SEHNR and CDR2 FQNEAQ (reference sequence). The DNA for the CDR3 is TGTGCCAGCGGATACCCTTCAAGACGGAGCACAGATACGCAGTATTTT. The encoded protein is CASGYPSRRSTDTQYF.

This clonotype was recorded many times. The chain couples TRBV12-3 or TRBV12-4 to TRBJ2-5, with D uncertain. V was cut by 7 bases and J by 3 bases, with 12 bases left in between. There are 13 residues in the CDR3. CDR3 nucleotides: TGTGCCAGCAACCGAGCGTCAGAAGAGACCCAGTACTTC. Translation gives CASNRASEETQYF.

This clonotype was seen a few times. The V gene is TRBV10-3, the J gene TRBJ2-5, with TRBD2 identical over 14 bases. The germline CDR1 and CDR2 sequences are ENHRY and SYGVKD. V gave up 7 bases and J gave up 4 bases; unmatched junction bases: 14. This CDR3 region has 18 residues. The CDR3 loop is CAIKSPGLAGVKGETQYF. CDR3 coding DNA: TGTGCCATCAAGTCCCCGGGACTAGCGGGAGTAAAGGGAGAGACCCAGTACTTC.